These 17 T cell receptor beta chains share one sample of origin, sequenced in a study of siplizumab effects on memory and regulatory T cells. Sequencing was performed with immunoSEQ multiplex PCR; in TCRdb, only in-frame clones are kept and a portion is missing. The sample lists about 50,000 clones, 93% seen once, with 15% to 20% in the top ten. What was sequenced was CD8+ T cells sorted from blood. Source of these receptors: a human donor in good health.

V and J are TRBV28 and TRBJ2-1; the D gene is possibly TRBD2 (6 bases). The V end was cut by 2 bases, the J end by 5 bases, with 13 bases between. Germline values: CDR1 MDHEN, CDR2 SYDVKM. CDR3 length equals 15 residues. The DNA for the CDR3 is TGTGCCAGCAGTTTACGGGAGAGGTACGACAATGAGCAGTTCTTC. Translated, it gives CASSLRERYDNEQFF.

This chain links TRBV4-1 with TRBJ2-7; 8 positions agree with TRBD2. V shed 1 base and J 0 bases; nucleotides not matched to a gene: 2. This CDR3 has 15 residues. Looked up from germline, CDR1 is MGHRA and CDR2 is YSYEKL. The CDR3 loop reads CASSQASGSSYEQYF. The CDR3 coding sequence is TGCGCCAGCAGCCAAGCCAGCGGGAGCTCCTACGAGCAGTACTTC.

V is TRBV7-9 and J is TRBJ2-7; 9 positions match TRBD2. Trimming at V came to 5 bases and at J to 1 base, leaving 9 bases not matched to a gene. In germline, CDR1 is SEHNR, CDR2 FQNEAQ (reference sequence). The CDR3 runs 16 residues. CDR3 coding DNA: TGTGCCAGCAGCCCCGGCAGCGCGGGAGGGTCCTACGAGCAGTACTTC. Its protein is CASSPGSAGGSYEQYF.

The V gene is TRBV5-6, the J gene TRBJ2-4, with D hard to call. This CDR3 region has 11 residues. The V and J ends lost 0 bases and 14 bases respectively, with 9 bases between them. CDR1 is SGHDT and CDR2 is YYEEEE in the germline V gene. The CDR3 spells CASSLDGREYF. In nucleotides, the CDR3 is TGTGCCAGCAGCTTGGACGGCCGTGAGTACTTC.

The rearrangement joins TRBV29-1 to TRBJ2-7; TRBD2 might be the D (5 bases). Germline V gene lookup returns CDR1 SQVTM and CDR2 ANQGSEA. V lost 2 bases and J 3 bases, leaving 14 bases between the germline ends. The CDR3 runs to 14 residues. CDR3 in amino acids: CSVELRSGNYEQYF. The CDR3 DNA is TGCAGCGTTGAACTTCGTTCCGGGAACTACGAGCAGTACTTC.

Concerning this clone itself: This sequence may be a read error, since a much larger clone differs from it by one base. The rearrangement joins TRBV7-2 to TRBJ2-7, with D tentatively TRBD2 (6 bases). Trimming shortened V by 7 bases and J by 2 bases, and 18 bases separated the two germline ends. Germline V gene sequence: CDR1 SGHTA, CDR2 FQGNSA. The CDR3 spans 15 residues. The CDR3 DNA reads TGTGCCAGCAACCAGGGAGGACTCGCCGCCTACGAGCAGTACTTC. Its protein product is CASNQGGLAAYEQYF.

This rearrangement joins TRBV27 to TRBJ2-1; 8 bases are a match to TRBD2. In germline, CDR1 is MNHEY, CDR2 SMNVEV (reference sequence). CDR3 length: 15 amino acids. Unmatched junction bases numbered 10, after V lost 10 bases and J lost 2 bases. The CDR3 DNA reads TGTGCCACCGTCAAACTAGCGGACACCTACAATGAGCAGTTCTTC. This codes for CATVKLADTYNEQFF.

The V gene is TRBV9, the J gene TRBJ2-3; unclear D gene. The germline V gene encodes CDR1 SGDLS and CDR2 YYNGEE. The germline V and J ends were trimmed by 4 bases and 3 bases, with 15 bases remaining between them. This CDR3 has 15 amino acids. DNA for the CDR3: TGTGCCAGCAGCTCGAAGCTAGGGCAGACAGATACGCAGTATTTT. It yields the protein CASSSKLGQTDTQYF.

The V call is TRBV4-1, the J call TRBJ2-1, with D maybe TRBD2 (5 bases). CDR1 and CDR2 from the germline V gene are MGHRA and YSYEKL. This CDR3 region has 16 residues. Trimming stripped 1 base from V and 4 bases from J, with 14 bases between. CDR3 amino acids: CASSQAPADLYNEQFF. CDR3 DNA sequence: TGCGCCAGCAGCCAAGCCCCAGCGGACTTATACAATGAGCAGTTCTTC.

The V gene is TRBV5-8, the J gene TRBJ2-5; D possibly corresponds to TRBD2 (5 bases). Germline V gives CDR1 SGHTS, CDR2 YDEGEE. Deletions cut 0 bases from V and 2 bases from J, with 17 bases between. This CDR3 comprises 17 residues. The CDR3 DNA reads as TGTGCCAGCAGCTTGGGATGGCAAGCGGAACAACAAGAGACCCAGTACTTC. This gives the protein CASSLGWQAEQQETQYF.

In this sample, this clone turned up a few times. The chain links TRBV11-2 to TRBJ1-3; D unresolved. This CDR3 region has 10 residues. CDR1 and CDR2 from the germline V gene are SGHAT and FQNNGV. Trimming took off 3 bases at V and 7 bases at J, with 1 base between the two ends. As DNA, the CDR3 is TGTGCCAGCAGCTTGAACACCATATATTTT. Its protein product is CASSLNTIYF.

The chain employs TRBV6-4 and TRBJ1-5; 12 bases are shared with TRBD1. With 6 bases clipped from V and 1 base from J, the junction kept 4 bases outside the gene matches. Germline V CDR1 and CDR2: MRHNA, SNTAGT. This CDR3 contains 16 residues. The CDR3 nucleotides are TGTGCCAGCAGAGGGACAGGGGGCTTGAGCAATCAGCCCCAGCATTTT. Amino acid sequence: CASRGTGGLSNQPQHF.

In its sample, this clone ranks as medium-sized. V and J are TRBV4-1 and TRBJ1-1; D is uncertain. V dropped 4 bases and J dropped 0 bases, with 15 bases sitting between them. The CDR3 loop spans 16 amino acids. Germline V CDR1 and CDR2: MGHRA, YSYEKL. The CDR3 region is CASSLEGNNLNTEAFF. Written as DNA, the CDR3 is TGCGCCAGCAGCCTAGAAGGTAACAATTTGAACACTGAAGCTTTCTTT.

The rearrangement uses TRBV23-1 and TRBJ1-5; D gene ambiguous. TRBV23-1 is noted as an ORF with a role that remains uncertain. The CDR3 runs to 8 residues. V gave up 9 bases and J gave up 11 bases, with 5 bases separating them. CDR3 sequence reads: CARGSQHF. The CDR3 coding sequence is TGCGCCAGGGGTTCCCAGCATTTT.

The chain has TRBV11-2 and TRBJ2-5; 11 bases map to TRBD2. The V gene's germline CDR1 is SGHAT and CDR2 FQNNGV. The V and J ends lost 6 bases and 5 bases, in that order; junction bases with no gene match: 5. The CDR3 spans 14 residues. This CDR3 is CASRIAGGWETQYF. CDR3 nucleotides: TGTGCCAGCAGGATAGCGGGAGGGTGGGAGACCCAGTACTTC.

The rearrangement uses TRBV11-2 and TRBJ2-7, with a weak D call TRBD2 (6 bases). Germline CDR1 is SGHAT and CDR2 is FQNNGV. Trimming removed 5 bases at V and 0 bases at J, with 11 bases between. This CDR3 contains 14 residues. This CDR3 reads CASSPGGYSYEQYF. CDR3 DNA sequence: TGTGCCAGCAGCCCCGGGGGATACTCCTACGAGCAGTACTTC.

This chain joins TRBV12-5 and TRBJ2-1; 8 bases fit TRBD1. The germline V gene encodes CDR1 LGHNT and CDR2 FRNRAP. Trimming removed 6 bases from V and 9 bases from J; junction bases left unmatched: 22. The CDR3 runs to 18 residues. The CDR3 nucleotides read TGTGCTAGTGGAAGACCCAGACAGGGGATCTCCGAGTGTGGTGAGCAGTTCTTC. Encoded protein: CASGRPRQGISECGEQFF.